The following is a TCR beta chain sequence with its context. Its antigen remains unidentified. RNA transcripts served as the template for amplifying TCR beta CDR3 regions. A first-round RT-PCR of the TCR CDR3 used the HTBI primer set. MiXCR, run by TCRdb on the multiplex PCR reads, gives a single entry per CDR3 protein. The sample has a few hundred thousand distinct CDR3 sequences, around 46% seen once. The source of the sample is a study of T cells in Graves' hyperthyroidism and ophthalmopathy. Findings of the study overall: Most expanded thyroid clonotypes above 0.001 recurred in blood. In simple terms, a model built on 13 V-J features told ophthalmopathy apart from stable hyperthyroidism.

Exclusion followed for patients with uncontrolled infection, other autoimmune disease, pregnancy or lactation. Used for diagnoses were clinical symptoms, serum thyroxine and TRAb, thyroid ultrasound and orbital computed tomography. Trimming at V came to 4 bases and at J to 4 bases, leaving 6 bases not matched to a gene. From germline, CDR1 is SGHRS and CDR2 YFSETQ. The CDR3 is 15 residues long. Sequencing used peripheral blood or thyroid tissue (not recorded which). The source of this sequence is an adult woman with Graves' disease, either hyperthyroidism or ophthalmopathy (not recorded which). The gene calls are TRBV5-1 and TRBJ2-2; TRBD2 agrees at 8 bases. CDR3 sequence (DNA): TGCGCCAGCAGCGCCGGGGGGGGACGCACCGGGGAGCTGTTTTTT. It translates to CASSAGGGRTGELFF.